This passage covers 29 T cell receptor beta chains from one sample sequenced in a study of cytomegalovirus exposure and HLA in healthy donors. The PCR made use of 60 Vbeta and 13 Jbeta primers. Profiled with immunoSEQ multiplex PCR; TCRdb holds only in-frame clones, not every one. The repertoire holds 100,000 to 150,000 clones, about three quarters seen once, with over 5.5% in the top ten. The sample consisted of PBMCs. These receptors all stem from a middle-aged woman in good health and CMV-seronegative.

The V call is TRBV18, the J call TRBJ2-7; unclear D gene. Germline lookup yields CDR1 KGHSH and CDR2 LQKENI. The CDR3 length is 14 residues. Trimming left V 2 bases short and J 5 bases short, with 13 bases between. The CDR3 nucleotides are TGTGCCAGCTCACCATTCGCCGCGGCGGACGAGCAGTACTTC. It yields the protein CASSPFAAADEQYF.

In this sample, this clone turned up once. The chain joins TRBV11-1 to TRBJ2-2; D is unclear. Trimming left V 6 bases short and J 0 bases short, with 8 bases between. Germline values: CDR1 SGHAT, CDR2 FQDESV (reference sequence). This CDR3 has 14 residues. Written as DNA, the CDR3 is TGTGCCAGCAGGAGGCAGTCGAACACCGGGGAGCTGTTTTTT. This codes for CASRRQSNTGELFF. Full variable domain (missing parts from reference TRBV11-1 and TRBJ2-2): EAEVAQSPRYKITEKSQAVAFWCDPISGHATLYWYRQILGQGPELLVQFQDESVVDDSQLPKDRFSAERLKGVDSTLKIQPAELGDSAMYLCASRRQSNTGELFFGEGSRLTVL.

The V call is TRBV7-2, the J call TRBJ2-7; 8 positions agree with TRBD2. CDR3 length: 14 residues. Germline V lookup: CDR1 SGHTA, CDR2 FQGNSA. V was pared by 3 bases and J by 5 bases, with 6 bases of the junction left unmatched. CDR3 in amino acids: CASSFSGTSDEQYF. CDR3 coding DNA: TGTGCCAGCAGCTTTTCGGGGACTAGTGACGAGCAGTACTTC.

The V and J genes are TRBV6-1 and TRBJ2-3, with TRBD2 identical over 11 bases. The CDR3 sequence is 14 residues long. CDR1 is MNHNS, CDR2 SASEGT, per germline. V was clipped by 5 bases and J by 8 bases; unmatched bases: 6. The CDR3 loop is CASSPGLAAGTQYF. Written as DNA, the CDR3 is TGTGCCAGCAGTCCGGGACTAGCGGCAGGTACGCAGTATTTT.

J is TRBJ2-7 and V is TRBV6-1; TRBD2 is a possible D gene (6 bases). Trimming cost V 6 bases and J 7 bases, with 16 bases left between them. CDR1 is MNHNS, CDR2 SASEGT, per germline. The CDR3 runs 13 residues. This chain's CDR3 is CASSEGTVREQYF. The CDR3 nucleotides read TGTGCCAGCAGCGAGGGGACTGTGAGGGAGCAGTACTTC.

The J gene is TRBJ2-7, the V gene TRBV7-2; TRBD2 is a possible D gene (5 bases). The CDR3 has 15 amino acids. Germline CDR1 SGHTA, CDR2 FQGNSA. The V gene lost 5 bases and the J gene lost 3 bases, with 17 bases spanning the gap. The CDR3 DNA is TGTGCCAGCAGCCTAGGGTGGGGAGCCGGCTACGAGCAGTACTTC. Translated: CASSLGWGAGYEQYF.

The chain employs TRBV5-1 and TRBJ2-7, with 9 positions matching TRBD1. The J segment lost 6 bases and the V segment lost 4 bases, leaving 8 bases of the junction unmatched. CDR3 length: 14 amino acids. Germline V gives CDR1 SGHRS, CDR2 YFSETQ. CDR3 nucleotides: TGCGCCAGCAGCAAACCGGGACAGGGCCTCGAGCAGTACTTC. Translated, it gives CASSKPGQGLEQYF.

CDR3 nucleotides: TGTGCCAGCAGCCATGCGGAGGGAGGGGAGCTGTTTTTT. Translating it yields CASSHAEGGELFF. The chain uses TRBV28 and TRBJ2-2; D perhaps matches TRBD2 (6 bases). The CDR3 loop spans 13 amino acids. The ends were cut back, 6 bases at V and 8 bases at J, with 13 bases in the middle. Germline CDR1 and CDR2: MDHEN and SYDVKM. The full variable domain, rest sourced from reference TRBV28 and TRBJ2-2, is DVKVTQSSRYLVKRTGEKVFLECVQDMDHENMFWYRQDPGLGLRLIYFSYDVKMKEKGDIPEGYSVSREKKERFSLILESASTNQTSMYLCASSHAEGGELFFGEGSRLTVL.

The chain joins TRBV7-9 to TRBJ1-4; TRBD1 might be the D (6 bases). The CDR3 contains 16 residues. V lost 3 bases and J 8 bases, leaving 19 bases between the germline ends. Germline CDR1 is SEHNR and CDR2 is FQNEAQ (reference sequence). CDR3 protein: CASSFGGRRNREKLFF. As DNA, the CDR3 is TGTGCCAGCAGCTTCGGGGGGCGCAGGAATCGGGAAAAACTGTTTTTT.

This chain joins TRBV18 and TRBJ2-1; 8 nucleotides agree with TRBD1. V lost 1 base, J lost 8 bases, and 16 bases stayed unmatched. The CDR3 length is 18 residues. Germline V gene data show CDR1 as KGHSH and CDR2 as LQKENI. This CDR3 reads CASSPLFQGATLQYEQFF. In DNA, the CDR3 is TGTGCCAGCTCACCACTGTTTCAGGGGGCTACCCTACAATATGAGCAGTTCTTC.

The V and J genes are TRBV4-2 and TRBJ2-7, with 7 bases matching TRBD1. The CDR3 spans 15 residues. Unmatched junction bases numbered 6, after V lost 2 bases and J lost 2 bases. CDR1 and CDR2 from the germline V gene are LGHNA and YNFKEQ. The CDR3 DNA reads TGTGCCAGCAGCCAAACCCGGGACAGCCCCTACGAGCAGTACTTC. Protein sequence: CASSQTRDSPYEQYF.

This chain joins TRBV18 and TRBJ2-5; the match to TRBD1 covers 7 bases. Germline V gene lookup returns CDR1 KGHSH and CDR2 LQKENI. The V segment lost 6 bases and the J segment 1 base; nucleotides outside the gene matches: 5. The CDR3 length is 14 residues. Here the CDR3 DNA reads TGTGCCAGCTCCCGCCGGGACAGCCAAGAGACCCAGTACTTC. Amino acid sequence: CASSRRDSQETQYF.

This clone appeared once. The V and J genes are TRBV7-9 and TRBJ2-1; 8 bases line up with TRBD2. V trimming: 8 bases; J trimming: 1 base; junction bases outside the gene matches: 7. The CDR3 spans 15 residues. Germline lookup yields CDR1 SEHNR and CDR2 FQNEAQ (reference sequence). CDR3 in DNA: TGTGCCAGCGGCAAAAGCGGGAGTTCCTACAATGAGCAGTTCTTC. This translates into CASGKSGSSYNEQFF.

The rearrangement joins TRBV7-9 to TRBJ2-7, with D possibly matching TRBD2 (5 bases). The V end lost 4 bases, the J end lost 1 base, and 11 bases lay between the germline ends. The germline V gene has CDR1 SEHNR and CDR2 FQNEAQ (reference sequence). The CDR3 spans 14 residues. The CDR3 nucleotides read TGTGCCAGCAGCTCCGAGGGAATATCCTACGAGCAGTACTTC. Its translation: CASSSEGISYEQYF.

This chain connects TRBV2 to TRBJ2-1, with 11 nucleotides matching TRBD1. The CDR3 length is 16 residues. CDR1 and CDR2 (germline): SNHLY, FYNNEI. With V trimmed by 5 bases and J by 7 bases, 10 bases remained unmatched. The chain's CDR3 is CASSSTPGQGENEQFF. As DNA, the CDR3 is TGTGCCAGCAGTTCTACCCCGGGACAGGGGGAGAATGAGCAGTTCTTC.

The sample holds one count of this clone. V usage is TRBV11-1 and J usage is TRBJ2-7; D is possibly TRBD1 (5 bases). Germline loops: CDR1 SGHAT, CDR2 FQDESV (reference sequence). The CDR3 runs 14 residues. V was shortened by 3 bases and J by 0 bases, with 9 bases between the two germline ends. CDR3 loop: CASSLGQISYEQYF. The CDR3 DNA is TGTGCCAGCAGCTTGGGGCAAATCTCCTACGAGCAGTACTTC.

This clone was picked up a small number of times. The rearrangement joins TRBV5-6 to TRBJ2-3; D may be TRBD2 (6 bases). The V gene lost 0 bases and the J gene lost 5 bases, with 10 bases spanning the gap. This CDR3 has 14 amino acids. Germline assignment: CDR1 SGHDT and CDR2 YYEEEE. The CDR3: CASSLGGVGDTQYF. CDR3 nucleotide sequence: TGTGCCAGCAGCTTGGGGGGGGTAGGAGATACGCAGTATTTT.

This clone was seen more than once but under ten times. The chain links TRBV5-1 to TRBJ2-5; TRBD2 is a possible D gene (7 bases). Looked up from germline, CDR1 is SGHRS and CDR2 is YFSETQ. This CDR3 comprises 14 residues. The V end was cut by 0 bases, the J end by 4 bases, with 10 bases between. CDR3 coding DNA: TGCGCCAGCAGCTTGGGCGGGGGCGGAGAGACCCAGTACTTC. This encodes CASSLGGGGETQYF.

Worth noting for this clone: The missing conserved phenylalanine or tryptophan at the end of this CDR3 makes a read error likely. The genes are TRBV28 and TRBJ2-7; 7 nucleotides agree with TRBD2. From germline, CDR1 is MDHEN and CDR2 SYDVKM. This CDR3 has 15 amino acids. V gave up 3 bases and J gave up 4 bases; unmatched junction bases: 9. CDR3 sequence reads: CASSFGWEGRYEQYL. The CDR3 DNA sequence: TGTGCCAGCAGTTTCGGGTGGGAGGGCCGATACGAGCAGTACCTC.

The gene calls are TRBV19 and TRBJ1-5, with no clear D. Germline CDR1 LNHDA, CDR2 SQIVND (reference sequence). V was shortened by 1 base and J by 5 bases, with 6 bases between the two germline ends. CDR3 size: 13 residues. CDR3 residues: CASSIGGDQPQHF. CDR3 in DNA: TGTGCCAGTAGTATAGGGGGAGATCAGCCCCAGCATTTT.

About this clone: The same CDR3 can be traced to other DNA sequences in this sample. The chain employs TRBV6-7 and TRBJ1-5; possible D gene TRBD1, 6 bases. TRBV6-7 carries the ORF label, with uncertain function. The CDR3 consists of 14 residues. Trimming cost V 2 bases and J 5 bases, with 10 bases left between them. CDR3 in amino acids: CASSYTAGDQPQHF. The CDR3 nucleotides read TGTGCCAGCAGTTACACGGCAGGGGATCAGCCCCAGCATTTT.

The V call is TRBV6-1, the J call TRBJ1-1, with TRBD1 matching over 7 bases. Germline-derived CDR1 and CDR2 are MNHNS and SASEGT. The CDR3 length is 15 residues. With 4 bases clipped from V and 4 bases from J, the junction kept 9 bases outside the gene matches. The CDR3 sequence: CASSARQGGVTEAFF. In DNA, the CDR3 is TGTGCCAGCAGTGCGAGACAGGGAGGTGTCACTGAAGCTTTCTTT.

The genes are TRBV5-4 and TRBJ2-7, with 12 bases that match TRBD2. Germline CDR1 is SGHNT and CDR2 is YYREEE (reference sequence). Losses at the gene ends were 4 bases for V and 4 bases for J; bases not matched to a gene: 6. The CDR3 is 15 amino acids. The CDR3 bases are TGTGCCAGCAGCCCGACTAGCGGGAGTGGGTACGAGCAGTACTTC. It is translated as CASSPTSGSGYEQYF. The whole variable domain, filled in from reference TRBV5-4 and TRBJ2-7, reads ETGVTQSPTHLIKTRGQQVTLRCSSQSGHNTVSWYQQALGQGPQFIFQYYREEENGRGNFPPRFSGLQFPNYSSELNVNALELDDSALYLCASSPTSGSGYEQYFGPGTRLTVT.

This sequence joins TRBV2 and TRBJ1-2; 8 nucleotides line up with TRBD1. The ends lost 11 bases at V and 2 bases at J; junction bases unmatched: 7. The CDR3 loop spans 13 amino acids. From germline, CDR1 is SNHLY and CDR2 FYNNEI. CDR3 bases: TGTGCCTGGTCGGGACAGGTGAACTATGGCTACACCTTC. This translates into CAWSGQVNYGYTF.

The chain carries TRBV6-5 and TRBJ2-2, with D possibly matching TRBD1 (5 bases). Germline values: CDR1 MNHEY, CDR2 SVGAGI. There are 13 residues in the CDR3. V was pared by 6 bases and J by 6 bases, with 11 bases between. The DNA for the CDR3 is TGTGCCAGCAGCTCTCTAGGGGCCGGGGAGCTGTTTTTT. This gives the protein CASSSLGAGELFF.

The J gene is TRBJ1-4, the V gene TRBV7-2; a possible D gene is TRBD1 (5 bases). Germline V gene sequence: CDR1 SGHTA, CDR2 FQGNSA. V dropped 3 bases and J dropped 5 bases, with 10 bases sitting between them. The CDR3 has 14 amino acids. CDR3 sequence reads: CASSFQGSNEKLFF. CDR3 DNA sequence: TGTGCCAGCAGCTTTCAGGGATCCAATGAAAAACTGTTTTTT.

The chain uses TRBV5-1 and TRBJ2-3, with D possibly TRBD2 on 6 matching bases. Trimming removed 5 bases from V and 2 bases from J, with 15 bases in between. From germline, CDR1 is SGHRS and CDR2 YFSETQ. The length of the CDR3 is 15 residues. CDR3 coding DNA: TGCGCCAGCAGTTTGATCGGGGGAGCCACAGATACGCAGTATTTT. It codes for CASSLIGGATDTQYF. Looking up the rest from reference TRBV5-1 and TRBJ2-3 gives the full variable domain: KAGVTQTPRYLIKTRGQQVTLSCSPISGHRSVSWYQQTPGQGLQFLFEYFSETQRNKGNFPGRFSGRQFSNSRSEMNVSTLELGDSALYLCASSLIGGATDTQYFGPGTRLTVL.

The V call is TRBV7-9, the J call TRBJ1-1; D not resolved. The germline V gene encodes CDR1 SEHNR and CDR2 FQNEAQ (reference sequence). The CDR3 is made up of 14 amino acids. V was shortened by 5 bases and J by 5 bases, with 15 bases between the two germline ends. The CDR3 reads CASSGPGWETEAFF. Here the CDR3 DNA reads TGTGCCAGCAGCGGCCCGGGGTGGGAGACTGAAGCTTTCTTT.

DNA of the CDR3: TGTGCCAGCAGCTCGGGGGGTGAAGCTTTCTTT. Translated: CASSSGGEAFF. This sequence joins TRBV11-2 and TRBJ1-1, with a weak D call TRBD1 (5 bases). The CDR3 is made up of 11 amino acids. CDR1 and CDR2 (germline): SGHAT, FQNNGV. V was trimmed by 4 bases and J by 7 bases, leaving 7 bases between them.